This T cell receptor beta chain was found in a study of cytomegalovirus exposure and HLA in healthy donors. The PCR employed 60 Vbeta primers together with 13 Jbeta primers. Sequencing used immunoSEQ multiplex PCR; TCRdb keeps in-frame clones, though not all of them. The sample has roughly 250,000 clones, approximately 84% seen once. Concerning this clone itself: Its antigen is not known.

The CDR3 runs 13 residues. Germline lookup yields CDR1 SGHNT and CDR2 YENEEA. V shed 5 bases, J shed 5 bases, and the junction held 5 bases outside the gene matches. Study-level points and caveats: The productive fraction for most TCR beta V segments was about 90% or about 30% in an earlier analysis. The majority of TCR sequences were rare, yet some public TCRs appeared in many donors. Another analysis was done later, and it associated 17,000 or so TCR beta sequences with HLA alleles at 0.05 false discovery rate.

The sequence was obtained from a woman aged 40-49 years in good health and CMV-seropositive. The chain employs TRBV11-3 and TRBJ2-5; TRBD1 agrees at 7 bases. The sample taken for sequencing was PBMCs. The CDR3 DNA reads as TGTGCCAGCAGCCAGAGGGGGCTCGAGACCCAGTACTTC. Its translation is CASSQRGLETQYF.